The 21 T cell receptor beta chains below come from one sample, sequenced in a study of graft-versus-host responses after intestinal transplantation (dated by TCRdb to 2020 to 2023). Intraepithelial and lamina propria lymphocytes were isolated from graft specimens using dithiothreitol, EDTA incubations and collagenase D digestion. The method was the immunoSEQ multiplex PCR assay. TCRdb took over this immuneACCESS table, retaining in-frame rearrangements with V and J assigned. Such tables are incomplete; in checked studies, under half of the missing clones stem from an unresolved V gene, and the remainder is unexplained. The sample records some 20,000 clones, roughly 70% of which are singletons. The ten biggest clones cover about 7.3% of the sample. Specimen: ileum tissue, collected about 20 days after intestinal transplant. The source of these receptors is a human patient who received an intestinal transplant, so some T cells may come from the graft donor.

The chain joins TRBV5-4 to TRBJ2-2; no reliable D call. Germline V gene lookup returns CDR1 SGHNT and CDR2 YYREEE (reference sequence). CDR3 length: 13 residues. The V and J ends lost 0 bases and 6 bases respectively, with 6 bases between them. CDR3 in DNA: TGTGCCAGCAGCTTGGGGTCAGCCGGGGAGCTGTTTTTT. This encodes CASSLGSAGELFF.

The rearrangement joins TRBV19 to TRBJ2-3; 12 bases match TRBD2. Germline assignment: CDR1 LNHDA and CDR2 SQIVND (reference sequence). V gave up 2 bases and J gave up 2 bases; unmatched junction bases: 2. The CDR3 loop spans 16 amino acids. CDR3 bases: TGTGCCAGTAGTATAACTAGCGGGGGGCACACAGATACGCAGTATTTT. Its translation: CASSITSGGHTDTQYF.

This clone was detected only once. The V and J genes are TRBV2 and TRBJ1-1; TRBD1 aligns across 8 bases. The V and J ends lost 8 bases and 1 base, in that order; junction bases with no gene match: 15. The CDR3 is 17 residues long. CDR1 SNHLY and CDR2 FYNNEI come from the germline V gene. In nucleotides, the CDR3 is TGTGCCAGCCCAAGCTGGACAGGGAGGGGGGGGAACACTGAAGCTTTCTTT. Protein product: CASPSWTGRGGNTEAFF.

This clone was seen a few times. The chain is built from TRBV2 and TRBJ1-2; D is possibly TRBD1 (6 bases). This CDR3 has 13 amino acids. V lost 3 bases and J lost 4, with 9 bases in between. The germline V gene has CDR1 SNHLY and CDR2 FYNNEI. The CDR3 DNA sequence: TGTGCCAGCAGTGACAGGGGTTCCTATGGCTACACCTTC. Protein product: CASSDRGSYGYTF.

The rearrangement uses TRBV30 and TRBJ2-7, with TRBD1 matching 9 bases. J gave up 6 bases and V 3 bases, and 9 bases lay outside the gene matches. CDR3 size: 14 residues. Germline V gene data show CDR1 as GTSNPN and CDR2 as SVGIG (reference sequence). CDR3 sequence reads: CAWSPTGTGLEQYF. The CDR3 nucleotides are TGTGCCTGGAGCCCTACCGGGACAGGGCTCGAGCAGTACTTC.

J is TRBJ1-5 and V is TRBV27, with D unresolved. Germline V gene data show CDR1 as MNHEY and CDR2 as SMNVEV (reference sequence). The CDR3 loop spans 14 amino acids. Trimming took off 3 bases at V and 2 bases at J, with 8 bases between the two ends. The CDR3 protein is CASSFSRGNQPQHF. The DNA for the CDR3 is TGTGCCAGCAGTTTTTCCCGTGGCAATCAGCCCCAGCATTTT.

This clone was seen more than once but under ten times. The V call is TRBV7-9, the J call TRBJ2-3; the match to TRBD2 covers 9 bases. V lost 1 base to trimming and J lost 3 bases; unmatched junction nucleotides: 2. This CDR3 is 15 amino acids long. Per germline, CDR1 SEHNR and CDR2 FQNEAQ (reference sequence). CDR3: CASSLVLAGTDTQYF. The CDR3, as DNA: TGTGCCAGCAGCTTAGTCCTAGCGGGGACAGATACGCAGTATTTT.

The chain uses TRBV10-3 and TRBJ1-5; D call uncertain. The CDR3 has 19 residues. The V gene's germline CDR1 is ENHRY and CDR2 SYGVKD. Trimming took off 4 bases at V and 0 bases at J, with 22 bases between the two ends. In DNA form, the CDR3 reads TGTGCCATCAGTGGTAACCACTTTGCTACCCTTTATAGCAATCAGCCCCAGCATTTT. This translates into CAISGNHFATLYSNQPQHF.

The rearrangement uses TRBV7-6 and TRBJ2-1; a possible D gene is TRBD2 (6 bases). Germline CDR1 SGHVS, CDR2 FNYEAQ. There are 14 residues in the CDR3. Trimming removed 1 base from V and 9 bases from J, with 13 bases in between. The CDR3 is CASSLESGAGEQFF. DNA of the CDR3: TGTGCCAGCAGCTTAGAATCGGGAGCAGGTGAGCAGTTCTTC.

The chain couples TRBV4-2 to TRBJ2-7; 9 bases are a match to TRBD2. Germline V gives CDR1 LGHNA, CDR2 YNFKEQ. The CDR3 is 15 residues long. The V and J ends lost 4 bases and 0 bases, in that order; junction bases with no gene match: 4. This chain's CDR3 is CASSPRGGFSYEQYF. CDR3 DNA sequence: TGTGCCAGCAGCCCGCGGGGGGGGTTCTCCTACGAGCAGTACTTC.

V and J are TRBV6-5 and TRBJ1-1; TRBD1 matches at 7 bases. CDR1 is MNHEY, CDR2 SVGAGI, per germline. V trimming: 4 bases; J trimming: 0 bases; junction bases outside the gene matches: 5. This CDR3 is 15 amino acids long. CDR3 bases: TGTGCCAGCAGTTTTACAGGGGCCATGAACACTGAAGCTTTCTTT. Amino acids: CASSFTGAMNTEAFF.

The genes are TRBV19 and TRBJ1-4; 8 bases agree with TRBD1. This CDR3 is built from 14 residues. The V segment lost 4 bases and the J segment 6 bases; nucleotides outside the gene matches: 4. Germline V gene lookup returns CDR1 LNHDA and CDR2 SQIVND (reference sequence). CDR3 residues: CASSTGTGYEKLFF. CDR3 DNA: TGTGCCAGTAGTACCGGGACAGGATATGAAAAACTGTTTTTT.

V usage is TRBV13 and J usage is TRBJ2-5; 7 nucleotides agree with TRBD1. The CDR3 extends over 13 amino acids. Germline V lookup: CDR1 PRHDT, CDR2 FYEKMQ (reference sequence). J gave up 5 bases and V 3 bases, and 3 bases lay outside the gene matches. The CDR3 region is CASSLGQRETQYF. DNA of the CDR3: TGTGCCAGCAGCTTGGGACAGCGGGAGACCCAGTACTTC.

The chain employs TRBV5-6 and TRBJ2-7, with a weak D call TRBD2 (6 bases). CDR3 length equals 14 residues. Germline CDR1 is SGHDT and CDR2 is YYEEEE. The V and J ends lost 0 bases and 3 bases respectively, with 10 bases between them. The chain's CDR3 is CASSLGGTVYEQYF. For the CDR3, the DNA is TGTGCCAGCAGCTTGGGGGGGACTGTCTACGAGCAGTACTTC.

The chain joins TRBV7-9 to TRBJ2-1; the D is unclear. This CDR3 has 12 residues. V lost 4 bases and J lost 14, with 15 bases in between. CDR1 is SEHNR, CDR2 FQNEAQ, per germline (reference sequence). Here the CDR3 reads CASSWFALAEFF. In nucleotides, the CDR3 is TGTGCCAGCAGCTGGTTCGCTTTGGCAGAGTTCTTC.

The CDR3 protein is CASSLYVLTGETQYF. The DNA for the CDR3 is TGTGCCAGCAGCTTATATGTCCTAACGGGAGAGACCCAGTACTTC. The J gene is TRBJ2-5, the V gene TRBV7-2; D not certain. Trimming took off 2 bases at V and 4 bases at J, with 14 bases between the two ends. This CDR3 contains 15 residues. Germline V gives CDR1 SGHTA, CDR2 FQGNSA. The entire variable domain, with the rest obtained from reference TRBV7-2 and TRBJ2-5, is as follows: GAGVSQSPSNKVTEKGKDVELRCDPISGHTALYWYRQSLGQGLEFLIYFQGNSAPDKSGLPSDRFSAERTGGSVSTLTIQRTQQEDSAVYLCASSLYVLTGETQYFGPGTRLLVL.

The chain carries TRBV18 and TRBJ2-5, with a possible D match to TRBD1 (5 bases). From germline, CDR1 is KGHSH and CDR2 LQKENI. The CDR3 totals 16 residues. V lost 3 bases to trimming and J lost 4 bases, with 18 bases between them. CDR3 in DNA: TGTGCCAGCTCACCCGATGTCCAGGGTTTTGGAGAGACCCAGTACTTC. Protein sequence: CASSPDVQGFGETQYF.

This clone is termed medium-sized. The CDR3 bases are TGTGCCAGCAGCGGTACAGGGGGCGGTCAGCCCCAGCATTTT. Amino acid sequence: CASSGTGGGQPQHF. This chain joins TRBV6-1 and TRBJ1-5; TRBD1 matches 9 bases. This CDR3 has 14 residues. Trimming cost V 6 bases and J 6 bases; bases outside gene matches: 6. CDR1 is MNHNS, CDR2 SASEGT, per germline.

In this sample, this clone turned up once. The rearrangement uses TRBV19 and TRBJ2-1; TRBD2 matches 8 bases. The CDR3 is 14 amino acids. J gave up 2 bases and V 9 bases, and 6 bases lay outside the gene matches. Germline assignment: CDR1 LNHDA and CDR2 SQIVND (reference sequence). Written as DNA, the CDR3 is TGTGCCAGCAAGCGGGAGCCGACCTACAATGAGCAGTTCTTC. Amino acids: CASKREPTYNEQFF.

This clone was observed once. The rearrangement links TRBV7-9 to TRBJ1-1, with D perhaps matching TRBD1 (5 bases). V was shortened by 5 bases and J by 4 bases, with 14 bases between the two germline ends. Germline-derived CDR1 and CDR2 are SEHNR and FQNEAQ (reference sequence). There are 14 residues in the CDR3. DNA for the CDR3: TGTGCCAGCAGCCTCCAGGGCCGGAGCACTGAAGCTTTCTTT. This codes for CASSLQGRSTEAFF.

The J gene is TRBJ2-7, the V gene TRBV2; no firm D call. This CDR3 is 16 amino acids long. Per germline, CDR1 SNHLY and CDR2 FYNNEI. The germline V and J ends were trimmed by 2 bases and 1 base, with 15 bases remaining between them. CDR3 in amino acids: CASSEWLASRSYEQYF. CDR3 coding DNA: TGTGCCAGCAGTGAATGGCTCGCGAGCAGGTCCTACGAGCAGTACTTC.